This T cell receptor (beta chain) was retrieved from a study of blood T cells in healthy people across ages. Whole-study results and caveats: As age increased, TCR beta diversity per million T cells fell in a roughly linear fashion. Correlation between TCR beta diversity and naive T cell percentage was strong.

Notes on this clonotype: What it binds is not known. One end of the junction varies from germline; a read error may be responsible.

Every donor provided ten milliliters of peripheral blood. Primers used in a second PCR of about 7 to 12 cycles were a sample-barcoded 5' primer and a J-beta primer mix. TCRdb re-derived calls from the 5' RACE reads in MiXCR, one entry per CDR3 protein. The sample yields more than 700,000 distinct CDR3 sequences, about 53% seen once. Material for sequencing was blood. The source is a man older than 75 in good health.

CDR3 DNA: TGTGCCGGCAGCCAAGGAATTGGGTATAATTCACCCCTCCACTTT. Its translation: CAGSQGIGYNSPLHF. V usage is TRBV14 and J usage is TRBJ1-6; D gene ambiguous. This CDR3 contains 15 residues. Germline CDR1 reads SGHDN; CDR2 reads FVKESK.